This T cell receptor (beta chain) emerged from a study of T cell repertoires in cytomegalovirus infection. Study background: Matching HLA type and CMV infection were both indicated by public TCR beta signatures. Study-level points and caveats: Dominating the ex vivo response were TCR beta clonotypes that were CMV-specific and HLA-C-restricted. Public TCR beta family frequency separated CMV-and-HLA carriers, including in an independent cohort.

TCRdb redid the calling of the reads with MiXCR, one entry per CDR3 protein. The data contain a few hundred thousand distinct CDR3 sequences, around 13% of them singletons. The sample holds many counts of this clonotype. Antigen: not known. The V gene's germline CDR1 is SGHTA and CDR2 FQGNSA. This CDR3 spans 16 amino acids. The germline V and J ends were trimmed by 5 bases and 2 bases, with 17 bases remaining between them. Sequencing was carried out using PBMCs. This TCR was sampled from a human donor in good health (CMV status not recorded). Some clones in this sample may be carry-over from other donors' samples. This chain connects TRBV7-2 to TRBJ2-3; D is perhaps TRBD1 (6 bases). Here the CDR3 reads CASSPRSDRYTDTQYF. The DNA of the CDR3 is TGTGCCAGCAGCCCCCGGAGTGACAGGTACACAGATACGCAGTATTTT.